This note documents a single T cell receptor (beta chain) sequence. This sample stems from a study of blood T cell repertoires in COVID-19. Germline lookup yields CDR1 SGDLS and CDR2 YYNGEE. The J segment lost 5 bases and the V segment lost 0 bases, leaving 5 bases of the junction unmatched. There are 15 residues in the CDR3. Data came from immunoSEQ multiplex PCR; TCRdb stores just in-frame clones and leaves some out. The data show roughly 160,000 clones, about 85% seen once. The sequence was obtained from a man between 35 and 55 years old with acute or convalescent COVID-19. Source material: peripheral blood. The gene calls are TRBV9 and TRBJ2-3, with 8 nucleotides matching TRBD1. CDR3 amino acids: CASSVGQGAGDTQYF. As DNA, the CDR3 is TGTGCCAGCAGCGTAGGGCAGGGGGCAGGAGATACGCAGTATTTT.